The 24 T cell receptor beta chains below all came from one sample that was sequenced in a study of T-cell memory formation after mild COVID-19. MiXCR was run by TCRdb on the 5' RACE reads, yielding one entry per CDR3 protein. The data hold 200,000 or so distinct CDR3 sequences, with approximately 16% observed a single time. What was sequenced was PBMCs or a T cell subset sorted from them (not recorded which). The receptors originated from an adult woman who had mild COVID-19 (a few samples of this study predate the infection). Cell type and time point are not known.

This clonotype was seen repeatedly, ten times or more. The chain uses TRBV6-1 and TRBJ2-2; D possibly corresponds to TRBD1 (5 bases). With 8 bases removed from V and 4 bases from J, the gap between germline ends came to 11 bases. The CDR3 runs 13 residues. CDR1 and CDR2 (germline): MNHNS, SASEGT. CDR3 region: CASGAGITGELFF. DNA for the CDR3: TGTGCCAGCGGTGCAGGGATCACCGGGGAGCTGTTTTTT.

This clonotype was seen a handful of times. This chain connects TRBV5-4 to TRBJ2-7; D is uncertain. The CDR3 covers 14 residues. Trimming removed 0 bases from V and 0 bases from J, with 7 bases in between. Germline CDR1 SGHNT, CDR2 YYREEE (reference sequence). CDR3 in DNA: TGTGCCAGCAGCTTGGACGGCCGCTCCTACGAGCAGTACTTC. Protein: CASSLDGRSYEQYF.

The chain combines TRBV5-1 with TRBJ2-7; maybe TRBD1 (5 bases). There are 13 residues in the CDR3. Trimming removed 1 base at V and 5 bases at J, with 10 bases between. The germline gives CDR1 SGHRS, CDR2 YFSETQ. The CDR3 loop reads CASSLPGINEQYF. The CDR3 DNA reads TGCGCCAGCAGCTTGCCAGGGATCAACGAGCAGTACTTC.

This clonotype has ten or more counts. V is TRBV6-6 and J is TRBJ2-7, with 16 nucleotides matching TRBD2. Germline V CDR1 and CDR2: MNHNY, SVGAGI (reference sequence). The V gene end was trimmed by 2 bases and the J gene end by 1 base; junction bases not matched to a gene: 2. The CDR3 loop spans 17 amino acids. This CDR3 is CASSYGTSGGASYEQYF. The CDR3 region has the DNA TGTGCCAGCAGTTACGGGACTAGCGGGGGGGCTTCCTACGAGCAGTACTTC.

This clonotype was detected only a few times. The V gene is TRBV12-3 or TRBV12-4, the J gene TRBJ2-1; TRBD1 aligns across 12 bases. V dropped 3 bases and J dropped 7; count of bases not matched to a gene: 7. The CDR3 totals 16 residues. CDR3 DNA sequence: TGTGCCAGCAGTTTTATCCCGGGACAGGGGGCTAATGAGCAGTTCTTC. Protein product: CASSFIPGQGANEQFF.

This clonotype was found a few times. As DNA, the CDR3 is TGTGCCAGCAGCCAAGTCGCAGGGGAAGAGACCCAGTACTTC. This gives the protein CASSQVAGEETQYF. V usage is TRBV3-1 and J usage is TRBJ2-5, with TRBD1 as a possible D gene (6 bases). V was shortened by 1 base and J by 3 bases, with 9 bases between the two germline ends. This CDR3 has 14 residues. Germline V lookup: CDR1 LGHDT, CDR2 YNNKEL (reference sequence).

This clonotype has a handful of counts. V is TRBV20-1 and J is TRBJ1-2; D not certain. Germline CDR1 is DFQATT and CDR2 is SNEGSKA (reference sequence). V dropped 3 bases and J dropped 4 bases, with 9 bases sitting between them. The CDR3 covers 12 residues. CDR3 in DNA: TGCAGTGCTAGGCCGGAGGGCTATGGCTACACCTTC. This codes for CSARPEGYGYTF.

This clonotype was detected a few times. This rearrangement joins TRBV9 to TRBJ2-4; maybe TRBD1 (5 bases). CDR3 length: 15 residues. V was clipped by 1 base and J by 7 bases, with 15 bases between them. Germline CDR1 and CDR2: SGDLS and YYNGEE. In DNA form, the CDR3 reads TGTGCCAGCAGCGTACAACATGGGGCATGGAACATTCAGTACTTC. Protein sequence: CASSVQHGAWNIQYF.

This CDR3 is CSARKPVGLAGQEKLFF. The DNA for the CDR3 is TGCAGTGCTAGAAAACCTGTCGGACTAGCGGGTCAGGAGAAGCTGTTTTTT. The rearrangement links TRBV20-1 to TRBJ2-2, with TRBD2 matching 11 bases. The CDR3 length is 17 residues. Trimming cost V 2 bases and J 12 bases; bases outside gene matches: 17. The V gene's germline CDR1 is DFQATT and CDR2 SNEGSKA (reference sequence).

The rearrangement uses TRBV19 and TRBJ2-2, with D hard to call. Germline CDR1 LNHDA, CDR2 SQIVND (reference sequence). The ends were cut back, 6 bases at V and 6 bases at J, with 17 bases in the middle. The CDR3 runs 15 residues. This CDR3 reads CASSPPGILAGELFF. The CDR3 nucleotides read TGTGCCAGTAGCCCCCCGGGTATCCTGGCCGGGGAGCTGTTTTTT.

The table lists this clonotype with a few counts. The chain uses TRBV27 and TRBJ2-7; D is possibly TRBD1 (6 bases). The CDR3 loop spans 14 amino acids. In germline, CDR1 is MNHEY, CDR2 SMNVEV (reference sequence). The V gene lost 8 bases and the J gene lost 6 bases, with 20 bases spanning the gap. CDR3 DNA: TGTGCCAGCGGACAGTGGGGGAGCCCTGTCGAGCAGTACTTC. Amino acids: CASGQWGSPVEQYF.

The V gene is TRBV10-3, the J gene TRBJ2-1, with 8 positions matching TRBD1. This CDR3 is 13 amino acids long. Per the germline V gene, CDR1 is ENHRY and CDR2 is SYGVKD. The V and J ends lost 9 bases and 4 bases, in that order; junction bases with no gene match: 5. The CDR3 bases are TGTGCCATTAGGACAGGGCTTTACAATGAGCAGTTCTTC. It is translated as CAIRTGLYNEQFF.

The chain has TRBV20-1 and TRBJ2-1; TRBD2 aligns across 11 bases. Germline CDR1 and CDR2: DFQATT and SNEGSKA (reference sequence). V gave up 6 bases and J gave up 9 bases; unmatched junction bases: 13. CDR3 size: 15 residues. This CDR3 is CSAIRTSGYRGEQFF. The DNA for the CDR3 is TGCAGTGCGATCCGGACTAGCGGGTACCGAGGTGAGCAGTTCTTC.

This clonotype was seen only a few times. This rearrangement joins TRBV7-8 to TRBJ1-2; weak D call: TRBD1 (6 bases). The V end was cut by 5 bases, the J end by 2 bases, with 18 bases between. The CDR3 extends over 16 amino acids. Per the germline V gene, CDR1 is SGHVS and CDR2 is FQNEAQ. CDR3 region: CASSPNPGHINYGYTF. The CDR3 DNA reads as TGTGCCAGCAGCCCAAATCCGGGACACATCAACTATGGCTACACCTTC.

The chain employs TRBV30 and TRBJ2-2; TRBD1 aligns across 8 bases. This CDR3 is 14 amino acids long. J gave up 6 bases and V 4 bases, and 7 bases lay outside the gene matches. Germline lookup yields CDR1 GTSNPN and CDR2 SVGIG (reference sequence). The DNA of the CDR3 is TGTGCCTGGATAACAGGGGGTGGTCCCGGGGAGCTGTTTTTT. It is translated as CAWITGGGPGELFF.

This clonotype was counted ten times or more. The CDR3 bases are TGTGCCAGCAGCCAAGCCGCACAGGGGAATAATGAAAAACTGTTTTTT. Translated, it gives CASSQAAQGNNEKLFF. The rearrangement uses TRBV4-2 and TRBJ1-4; 7 positions agree with TRBD1. There are 16 residues in the CDR3. Germline CDR1 is LGHNA and CDR2 is YNFKEQ. V lost 1 base to trimming and J lost 4 bases; unmatched junction nucleotides: 6.

At least ten counts were recorded for this clonotype. DNA for the CDR3: TGTGCCAGCAGTCTACAGGGGGCCGGGGAGCTGTTTTTT. Protein: CASSLQGAGELFF. V is TRBV12-3 or TRBV12-4 and J is TRBJ2-2; 8 nucleotides line up with TRBD1. This CDR3 spans 13 amino acids. V lost 5 bases, J lost 6 bases, and 2 bases stayed unmatched.

Many counts were recorded for this clonotype. The chain combines TRBV29-1 with TRBJ2-1; tentatively, D is TRBD1 or TRBD2 (5 bases each). The V gene lost 7 bases and the J gene lost 4 bases, with 11 bases spanning the gap. The CDR3 is made up of 12 amino acids. Germline values: CDR1 SQVTM, CDR2 ANQGSEA. DNA for the CDR3: TGCAGCGCCGGGGACCCATACAATGAGCAGTTCTTC. Translating it yields CSAGDPYNEQFF.

CDR3 DNA: TGCAGCATCGAACAGGGTTTGAACACTGAAGCTTTCTTT. Its translation is CSIEQGLNTEAFF. The chain recombines TRBV29-1 with TRBJ1-1, with D maybe TRBD1 (6 bases). Germline V gives CDR1 SQVTM, CDR2 ANQGSEA. The CDR3 runs to 13 residues. With 8 bases removed from V and 0 bases from J, the gap between germline ends came to 13 bases.

This clonotype was seen only a few times. The chain couples TRBV5-1 to TRBJ2-7, with unresolved D. This CDR3 comprises 13 residues. The V end was cut by 5 bases, the J end by 2 bases, with 11 bases between. Germline loops: CDR1 SGHRS, CDR2 YFSETQ. The CDR3 region is CASRAGEAYEQYF. For the CDR3, the DNA is TGCGCCAGCAGAGCTGGGGAAGCCTACGAGCAGTACTTC.

This clonotype was detected a few times. The J gene is TRBJ1-5, the V gene TRBV20-1; the D is unclear. This CDR3 is 12 amino acids long. The ends were cut back, 3 bases at V and 1 base at J, with 4 bases in the middle. Germline assignment: CDR1 DFQATT and CDR2 SNEGSKA (reference sequence). The CDR3 region has the DNA TGCAGTGCTAGCATGAGCAATCAGCCCCAGCATTTT. Amino acids: CSASMSNQPQHF.

The chain links TRBV12-3 or TRBV12-4 to TRBJ2-4; the D is unclear. The CDR3 contains 15 residues. V lost 0 bases to trimming and J lost 0 bases, with 6 bases between them. This CDR3 is CASSLAQIAKNIQYF. CDR3 DNA sequence: TGTGCCAGCAGTTTAGCTCAGATAGCCAAAAACATTCAGTACTTC.

J is TRBJ1-5 and V is TRBV5-5, with TRBD1 matching 7 bases. Germline lookup yields CDR1 SGHKS and CDR2 YYEKEE (reference sequence). The CDR3 length is 17 residues. With V trimmed by 4 bases and J by 0 bases, 10 bases remained unmatched. CDR3 region: CASSPMGGDSSNQPQHF. The CDR3 region has the DNA TGTGCCAGCAGCCCTATGGGAGGGGACAGTAGCAATCAGCCCCAGCATTTT.

The CDR3 DNA is TGTGCCAGCAGTTTCGACGGCTCCTACGAGCAGTACTTC. Its translation is CASSFDGSYEQYF. The chain links TRBV27 to TRBJ2-7, with D unresolved. Trimming removed 3 bases from V and 0 bases from J, with 6 bases in between. The CDR3 is 13 residues long. Germline-derived CDR1 and CDR2 are MNHEY and SMNVEV (reference sequence).